This passage covers 20 T cell receptor beta chains from one sample sequenced in a study of T-cell reconstitution after alpha-beta-depleted transplantation in children. Molecular barcoding with unique molecular identifiers was used for the TCRbeta library. A single record per CDR3 protein comes from TCRdb applying MiXCR to the PCR reads. The table includes some 200,000 distinct CDR3 sequences, approximately 7% detected once. The sequences come from PBMCs, collected before TCRalphabeta/CD19-depleted stem cell transplant. The receptors here all came from a boy aged 2-15 years with acute lymphoblastic leukemia, due to receive a stem cell transplant.

The sample holds many counts of this clonotype. The chain has TRBV9 and TRBJ2-7; TRBD2 agrees at 11 bases. Germline V gene sequence: CDR1 SGDLS, CDR2 YYNGEE. This CDR3 comprises 15 residues. Trimming at V came to 0 bases and at J to 5 bases, leaving 4 bases not matched to a gene. Written as DNA, the CDR3 is TGTGCCAGCAGCGTAGCGGGACTAGCGGTACACGAGCAGTACTTC. It codes for CASSVAGLAVHEQYF.

The rearrangement uses TRBV6-5 and TRBJ1-1, with 7 nucleotides matching TRBD1. The CDR3 covers 15 residues. Germline V gene lookup returns CDR1 MNHEY and CDR2 SVGAGI. V dropped 4 bases and J dropped 5; count of bases not matched to a gene: 10. Written as DNA, the CDR3 is TGTGCCAGCAGTTCCCTGCAGGGGGTTAGTACTGAAGCTTTCTTT. The encoded protein is CASSSLQGVSTEAFF.

The chain couples TRBV12-3 or TRBV12-4 to TRBJ2-3; maybe TRBD2 (6 bases). There are 12 residues in the CDR3. V was trimmed by 3 bases and J by 12 bases, leaving 13 bases between them. CDR3 nucleotides: TGTGCCAGCAGTTTGGGACTTCCCTCACAGTATTTT. Translated: CASSLGLPSQYF.

This clonotype was counted ten times or more. The rearrangement links TRBV12-3 or TRBV12-4 to TRBJ2-7, with TRBD1 matching over 7 bases. CDR3 size: 15 residues. V shed 6 bases, J shed 0 bases, and the junction held 8 bases outside the gene matches. In DNA form, the CDR3 reads TGTGCCAGCAGGCGAGGACAGGCCGACTCCTACGAGCAGTACTTC. Its translation is CASRRGQADSYEQYF.

The table lists this clonotype with many counts. The genes are TRBV20-1 and TRBJ2-3; D uncertain. V lost 3 bases to trimming and J lost 6 bases, with 7 bases between them. Germline CDR1 DFQATT, CDR2 SNEGSKA (reference sequence). This CDR3 region has 11 residues. DNA of the CDR3: TGCAGTGCTAGGGTTGGGGATACGCAGTATTTT. Its translation: CSARVGDTQYF.

This clonotype was detected ten times or more. The chain is built from TRBV29-1 and TRBJ2-1; no reliable D call. The CDR3 spans 15 residues. Germline V lookup: CDR1 SQVTM, CDR2 ANQGSEA. V lost 8 bases, J lost 0 bases, and 17 bases lay in between. The CDR3 DNA reads as TGCAGCCCGGGTCAAATCGGCGGCTCCTACAATGAGCAGTTCTTC. It encodes CSPGQIGGSYNEQFF.

There are a few counts of this clonotype. V and J are TRBV20-1 and TRBJ2-7; 9 bases are a match to TRBD1. Trimming at V came to 1 base and at J to 3 bases, leaving 7 bases not matched to a gene. Germline CDR1 and CDR2: DFQATT and SNEGSKA (reference sequence). This CDR3 contains 15 residues. The CDR3 spells CSARGPGQGHYEQYF. The CDR3 DNA reads TGCAGTGCTAGAGGTCCGGGACAGGGACACTACGAGCAGTACTTC.

Ten or more counts support this clonotype. The chain is built from TRBV14 and TRBJ2-5, with TRBD1 identical over 9 bases. Germline V gene data show CDR1 as SGHDN and CDR2 as FVKESK. CDR3 length: 14 amino acids. The trim removed 4 bases at V and 3 bases at J, leaving 3 bases unmatched. The CDR3: CASSPRDREETQYF. The DNA for the CDR3 is TGTGCCAGCAGCCCCCGGGACAGGGAAGAGACCCAGTACTTC.

This clonotype was observed at least ten times. This chain links TRBV6-1 with TRBJ1-3; 9 bases are shared with TRBD1. Trimming took 1 base from V and 4 from J; bases not matched to a gene: 2. CDR1 and CDR2 from the germline V gene are MNHNS and SASEGT. This CDR3 has 15 amino acids. CDR3 region: CASSEGGQGGNTIYF. The CDR3 nucleotides are TGTGCCAGCAGTGAAGGCGGACAGGGGGGAAACACCATATATTTT.

In this sample, this clonotype turned up many times. This sequence joins TRBV15 and TRBJ1-5; no reliable D call. The germline CDR1 and CDR2 sequences are LNHNV and YYDKDF (reference sequence). V was pared by 4 bases and J by 0 bases, with 10 bases between. The CDR3 has 15 amino acids. The CDR3 bases are TGTGCCACCAGCAACTTCCAGGTTAGCAATCAGCCCCAGCATTTT. Encoded protein: CATSNFQVSNQPQHF.

This clonotype was found a few times. The chain couples TRBV2 to TRBJ1-6; the D gene is possibly TRBD1 (5 bases). Trimming took off 3 bases at V and 7 bases at J, with 10 bases between the two ends. Per germline, CDR1 SNHLY and CDR2 FYNNEI. This CDR3 region has 14 residues. The CDR3, as DNA: TGTGCCAGCAGTGACGGGGCGGCGAATTCACCCCTCCACTTT. The encoded protein is CASSDGAANSPLHF.

This clonotype was recorded a few times. This chain links TRBV9 with TRBJ2-1, with a possible D match to TRBD2 (6 bases). V shed 0 bases and J shed 5 bases, with 9 bases lying between them. The CDR3 has 14 residues. Per the germline V gene, CDR1 is SGDLS and CDR2 is YYNGEE. The CDR3 sequence: CASSVGREHNEQFF. CDR3 nucleotide sequence: TGTGCCAGCAGCGTAGGCCGGGAGCACAATGAGCAGTTCTTC. The full variable domain, with the rest looked up from reference TRBV9 and TRBJ2-1, is DSGVTQTPKHLITATGQRVTLRCSPRSGDLSVYWYQQSLDQGLQFLIQYYNGEERAKGNILERFSAQQFPDLHSELNLSSLELGDSALYFCASSVGREHNEQFFGPGTRLTVL.

This clonotype showed up many times. The CDR3 loop reads CASTAGQPKWTLHF. CDR3 bases: TGTGCCAGCACTGCCGGACAGCCCAAGTGGACCCTCCACTTT. This rearrangement joins TRBV6-2 or TRBV6-3 to TRBJ1-6; possibly TRBD1 for D (6 bases). Germline-derived CDR1 and CDR2 are MNHEY and SVGEGT. The ends were cut back, 7 bases at V and 14 bases at J, with 21 bases in the middle. The CDR3 loop spans 14 amino acids.

At least ten counts were recorded for this clonotype. The rearrangement joins TRBV20-1 to TRBJ2-1; 8 bases line up with TRBD1. The CDR3 totals 16 residues. Germline trimming cut 0 bases from V and 3 bases from J; bases unmatched to any gene: 7. CDR1 DFQATT and CDR2 SNEGSKA come from the germline V gene (reference sequence). DNA for the CDR3: TGCAGTGCTAGAGATCTGACGACAGGGGACTACAATGAGCAGTTCTTC. Translated: CSARDLTTGDYNEQFF.

V and J are TRBV12-3 or TRBV12-4 and TRBJ2-1; 12 bases line up with TRBD2. The CDR3 spans 21 residues. The ends lost 4 bases at V and 0 bases at J; junction bases unmatched: 16. CDR3 loop: CASSSPQLAGGVVSSYNEQFF. For the CDR3, the DNA is TGTGCCAGCAGTTCCCCTCAACTAGCGGGGGGTGTCGTGAGCTCCTACAATGAGCAGTTCTTC.

This clonotype was seen repeatedly, ten times or more. This chain links TRBV20-1 with TRBJ2-1, with D unresolved. The V end was cut by 5 bases, the J end by 1 base, with 12 bases between. Per the germline V gene, CDR1 is DFQATT and CDR2 is SNEGSKA (reference sequence). This CDR3 is 14 amino acids long. The CDR3 spells CSAEENESYNEQFF. The CDR3, as DNA: TGCAGTGCTGAAGAGAATGAATCCTACAATGAGCAGTTCTTC.

This clonotype has at least ten counts. The rearrangement uses TRBV4-3 and TRBJ2-1; 13 positions match TRBD2. The CDR3 is 16 residues long. J gave up 7 bases and V 1 base, and 4 bases lay outside the gene matches. Germline V gene lookup returns CDR1 LGHNA and CDR2 YSLEER. The CDR3 is CASSQAWTSGSNEQFF. In DNA form, the CDR3 reads TGCGCCAGCAGCCAAGCCTGGACTAGCGGGAGTAATGAGCAGTTCTTC.

This clonotype has a count of ten or more. The chain is built from TRBV11-2 and TRBJ2-3; no reliable D call. Germline CDR1 reads SGHAT; CDR2 reads FQNNGV. V gave up 5 bases and J gave up 3 bases, with 6 bases separating them. The CDR3 spans 12 residues. CDR3 DNA: TGTGCCAGCAGCCAGGCGACAGATACGCAGTATTTT. This encodes CASSQATDTQYF. The entire variable domain, with the rest obtained from reference TRBV11-2 and TRBJ2-3, is as follows: EAGVAQSPRYKIIEKRQSVAFWCNPISGHATLYWYQQILGQGPKLLIQFQNNGVVDDSQLPKDRFSAERLKGVDSTLKIQPAKLEDSAVYLCASSQATDTQYFGPGTRLTVL.

The chain uses TRBV12-3 or TRBV12-4 and TRBJ1-4; unclear D gene. V was shortened by 3 bases and J by 7 bases, with 6 bases between the two germline ends. This CDR3 region has 12 residues. CDR3 amino acids: CASSLAAEKLFF. DNA for the CDR3: TGTGCCAGCAGTTTGGCAGCTGAAAAACTGTTTTTT.

This clonotype turned up a few times. V gene TRBV7-2 combines with J gene TRBJ2-7; 9 positions match TRBD1. V dropped 2 bases and J dropped 2; count of bases not matched to a gene: 7. The CDR3 loop spans 16 amino acids. CDR1 SGHTA and CDR2 FQGNSA come from the germline V gene. CDR3 coding DNA: TGTGCCAGCAGCTTACTCCGGGACAGGGCCCCCTACGAGCAGTACTTC. This translates into CASSLLRDRAPYEQYF.